This TCR beta chain was captured by sequencing in a study of Graves' ophthalmopathy and Graves' hyperthyroidism. Overall study findings and caveats: For separating ophthalmopathy from stable hyperthyroidism, a 13-signature model gave over 85% sensitivity and 81.08% specificity.

This clonotype was detected ten times or more. What it recognizes is unknown. Amplified TCR beta CDR3 regions were obtained using RNA transcripts as template. The first round was an RT-PCR with HTBI primers, and the second round was a multiplex PCR. Via MiXCR, TCRdb re-called the multiplex PCR reads, giving one row per CDR3 protein. The repertoire holds 210,000 or so distinct CDR3 sequences, with under 30% as singletons. Exclusion applied to patients with other autoimmune diseases, uncontrolled infections, pregnancy or lactation. The CDR3 is made up of 14 amino acids. Trimming at V came to 6 bases and at J to 5 bases, leaving 5 bases not matched to a gene. The germline V gene encodes CDR1 MNHEY and CDR2 SMNVEV (reference sequence).

The receptor comes from a man aged 45-65 years with Graves' ophthalmopathy. This rearrangement joins TRBV27 to TRBJ1-5, with 9 bases aligning to TRBD1. The sample consisted of peripheral blood. The CDR3 is CASRLTGGDQPQHF. The CDR3 DNA sequence: TGTGCCAGCAGACTAACAGGGGGCGATCAGCCCCAGCATTTT.